This T cell receptor beta chain was profiled in a study of shared clonotypes between healthy human individuals. Across the whole study: Participating donors consisted of two women and a few men aged 18 to 49.

Whole-study results and caveats: A limitation of the genetic and exposure-history diversity represented arose from few donors. It was anticipated that sequencing depth would influence how many clonotypes donors shared.

In the source study's methods: Filtering differed for immunoSEQ, which gave only junction sequences without quality scores. TCRdb's table, derived via immunoSEQ multiplex PCR, lists solely in-frame clones and lacks some. The DNA gave D and trimming, while V, J and clone size come from that table. The table lists around 510,000 clones, around 76% of them singletons. Germline CDR1 reads LNHNV; CDR2 reads YYDKDF (reference sequence). The CDR3 has 15 residues. Deletions cut 0 bases from V and 2 bases from J, with 9 bases between. Concerning this clone itself: Its matching antigen is unknown.

The origin of this receptor is a woman between 35 and 50 years old in good health. Some clones in this sample may be carry-over from other donors' samples. This chain joins TRBV15 and TRBJ2-3; D ambiguous. Sequencing input: PBMCs. CDR3 protein: CATSRDRRITDTQYF. Here the CDR3 DNA reads TGTGCCACCAGCAGAGATCGGCGGATCACAGATACGCAGTATTTT.